These 16 T cell receptor beta chains were sequenced from one sample in a study of shared clonotypes between healthy human individuals. Libraries were prepared by immunoSEQ multiplex PCR; TCRdb keeps only in-frame clonotypes and omits some of them. The profile shows 950,000 to 1,200,000 clones, 70% to 80% of them singletons. Sequencing was done on a sample of memory CD4+ T cells from PBMCs. Subset meaning: CD45RA-negative fraction. These TCRs come from a man between 18 and 35 years old in good health. Some clones in this sample may be carry-over from other donors' samples.

The rearrangement joins TRBV11-2 to TRBJ2-7; 8 bases agree with TRBD1. CDR1 is SGHAT and CDR2 is FQNNGV in the germline V gene. The CDR3 consists of 15 residues. J gave up 1 base and V 1 base, and 3 bases lay outside the gene matches. The CDR3 reads CASSLVRTGSYEQYF. In nucleotides, the CDR3 is TGTGCCAGCAGCTTAGTCAGGACAGGGTCCTACGAGCAGTACTTC.

The gene calls are TRBV9 and TRBJ2-3; no clear D. Germline V gene lookup returns CDR1 SGDLS and CDR2 YYNGEE. This CDR3 has 20 amino acids. The ends were cut back, 0 bases at V and 0 bases at J, with 23 bases in the middle. The CDR3 bases are TGTGCCAGCAGCGTAGAGCCGGACCCCTCATCTACCTCTAGCACAGATACGCAGTATTTT. Its protein product is CASSVEPDPSSTSSTDTQYF.

In regard to this clone: Other DNA sequences in the same sample also yield this CDR3. The chain employs TRBV2 and TRBJ2-5, with D possibly matching TRBD1 (5 bases). Germline values: CDR1 SNHLY, CDR2 FYNNEI. V lost 6 bases and J lost 3, with 11 bases in between. The CDR3 runs to 13 residues. The CDR3 region is CASSVDRKETQYF. CDR3 bases: TGTGCCAGCAGCGTTGACAGAAAAGAGACCCAGTACTTC.

V usage is TRBV19 and J usage is TRBJ2-5; TRBD2 aligns across 16 bases. CDR1 is LNHDA and CDR2 is SQIVND in the germline V gene (reference sequence). J lost 5 bases, V lost 5 bases, and 5 bases had no gene match. The CDR3 consists of 16 residues. The CDR3 protein is CASSPGTSGRGETQYF. In DNA, the CDR3 is TGTGCCAGTAGTCCTGGGACTAGCGGGAGGGGGGAGACCCAGTACTTC.

V usage is TRBV6-4 and J usage is TRBJ2-2; the match to TRBD2 covers 12 bases. V shed 4 bases and J 4 bases; nucleotides not matched to a gene: 4. The CDR3 length is 16 residues. Germline values: CDR1 MRHNA, CDR2 SNTAGT. CDR3 region: CASSAGLAGITGELFF. Here the CDR3 DNA reads TGTGCCAGCAGTGCGGGACTAGCGGGTATCACCGGGGAGCTGTTTTTT.

J is TRBJ2-3 and V is TRBV5-6; 9 bases are shared with TRBD2. The CDR3 is 17 residues long. V shed 0 bases and J 1 base; nucleotides not matched to a gene: 6. CDR1 is SGHDT, CDR2 YYEEEE, per germline. DNA for the CDR3: TGTGCCAGCAGCTTGGCCGGCGGGAGGGCCGGCACAGATACGCAGTATTTT. Amino acid sequence: CASSLAGGRAGTDTQYF.

The chain couples TRBV25-1 to TRBJ2-1; D not certain. This CDR3 has 12 amino acids. V was trimmed by 1 base and J by 9 bases, leaving 7 bases between them. Germline V lookup: CDR1 MGHDK, CDR2 SYGVNS. The CDR3, as DNA: TGTGCCAGCAGTGAATTCATGAGTGAGCAGTTCTTC. Encoded protein: CASSEFMSEQFF.

The chain has TRBV30 and TRBJ1-6; TRBD1 might be the D (5 bases). The germline V gene encodes CDR1 GTSNPN and CDR2 SVGIG (reference sequence). Trimming took 4 bases from V and 5 from J, leaving 9 bases between them. CDR3 length: 13 residues. The CDR3 loop is CAWNQGDNSPLHF. The CDR3 DNA is TGTGCCTGGAATCAGGGCGATAATTCACCCCTCCACTTT.

The CDR3 DNA reads as TGTGCCAGCAGCAAAACTGGACAGGATCCTAACTATGGCTACACCTTC. Its protein is CASSKTGQDPNYGYTF. The rearrangement links TRBV7-9 to TRBJ1-2; the match to TRBD1 covers 7 bases. The CDR3 contains 16 residues. V was pared by 5 bases and J by 0 bases, with 9 bases of the junction left unmatched. Germline V gives CDR1 SEHNR, CDR2 FQNEAQ (reference sequence).

The CDR3 nucleotides read TGTGCCAGCAGCTTTGACATCCTAGAGACCCAGTACTTC. Amino acids: CASSFDILETQYF. This chain connects TRBV7-3 to TRBJ2-5; no reliable D call. V was trimmed by 3 bases and J by 4 bases, leaving 9 bases between them. The CDR3 is made up of 13 amino acids. Looked up from germline, CDR1 is SGHTA and CDR2 is FQGTGA.

V gene TRBV19 combines with J gene TRBJ1-1; possible D gene TRBD1, 5 bases. The CDR3 is 13 amino acids. V lost 5 bases to trimming and J lost 5 bases, with 12 bases between them. Germline CDR1 reads LNHDA; CDR2 reads SQIVND (reference sequence). CDR3 sequence (DNA): TGTGCCAGTAGTCCTCGGGCAGGGACTGAAGCTTTCTTT. It specifies CASSPRAGTEAFF.

The rearrangement uses TRBV11-2 and TRBJ2-5; D call uncertain. The CDR3 extends over 12 amino acids. The germline CDR1 and CDR2 sequences are SGHAT and FQNNGV. V was pared by 1 base and J by 5 bases, with 5 bases between. Written as DNA, the CDR3 is TGTGCCAGCAGCTTAGGGCCGGAGACCCAGTACTTC. It specifies CASSLGPETQYF.

The chain's CDR3 is CASSSRRLAQSYEQYF. The CDR3, as DNA: TGTGCCAGCAGCTCCCGTCGGCTAGCGCAATCCTACGAGCAGTACTTC. V is TRBV11-2 and J is TRBJ2-7; possibly TRBD2 for D (6 bases). The CDR3 spans 16 residues. CDR1 is SGHAT, CDR2 FQNNGV, per germline. Trimming took 4 bases from V and 1 from J, leaving 17 bases between them.

The rearrangement joins TRBV9 to TRBJ2-5; 10 positions agree with TRBD1. Germline-derived CDR1 and CDR2 are SGDLS and YYNGEE. V lost 5 bases and J lost 5; bases outside the gene matches: 6. CDR3 length: 14 residues. In nucleotides, the CDR3 is TGTGCCAGCAGGGACAGGGGGGAAGCGGAGACCCAGTACTTC. The encoded protein is CASRDRGEAETQYF.

This chain connects TRBV5-4 to TRBJ1-4; D unresolved. V was trimmed by 3 bases and J by 5 bases, leaving 11 bases between them. CDR1 SGHNT and CDR2 YYREEE come from the germline V gene (reference sequence). The CDR3 length is 14 residues. CDR3 bases: TGTGCCAGCAGCTACGGTAGAAACAATGAAAAACTGTTTTTT. Its protein product is CASSYGRNNEKLFF.

This clone occurred a few times. CDR3 region: CASSLVSTNEKLFF. CDR3 in DNA: TGCGCCAGCAGCCTCGTCTCGACTAATGAAAAACTGTTTTTT. This chain joins TRBV4-1 and TRBJ1-4; D call uncertain. CDR3 length: 14 amino acids. In germline, CDR1 is MGHRA, CDR2 YSYEKL. The V gene lost 4 bases and the J gene lost 2 bases, with 8 bases spanning the gap.